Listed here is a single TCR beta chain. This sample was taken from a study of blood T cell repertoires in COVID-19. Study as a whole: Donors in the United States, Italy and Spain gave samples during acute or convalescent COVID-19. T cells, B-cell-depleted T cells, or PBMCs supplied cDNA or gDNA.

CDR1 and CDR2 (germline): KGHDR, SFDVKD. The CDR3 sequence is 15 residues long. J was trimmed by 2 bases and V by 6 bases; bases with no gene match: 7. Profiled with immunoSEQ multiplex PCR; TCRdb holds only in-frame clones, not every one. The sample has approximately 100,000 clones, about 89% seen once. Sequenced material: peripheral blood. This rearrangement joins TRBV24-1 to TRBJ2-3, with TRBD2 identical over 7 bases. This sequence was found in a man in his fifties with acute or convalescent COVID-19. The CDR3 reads CATSQTSWDTDTQYF. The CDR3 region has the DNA TGTGCCACCAGTCAGACTAGCTGGGACACAGATACGCAGTATTTT.